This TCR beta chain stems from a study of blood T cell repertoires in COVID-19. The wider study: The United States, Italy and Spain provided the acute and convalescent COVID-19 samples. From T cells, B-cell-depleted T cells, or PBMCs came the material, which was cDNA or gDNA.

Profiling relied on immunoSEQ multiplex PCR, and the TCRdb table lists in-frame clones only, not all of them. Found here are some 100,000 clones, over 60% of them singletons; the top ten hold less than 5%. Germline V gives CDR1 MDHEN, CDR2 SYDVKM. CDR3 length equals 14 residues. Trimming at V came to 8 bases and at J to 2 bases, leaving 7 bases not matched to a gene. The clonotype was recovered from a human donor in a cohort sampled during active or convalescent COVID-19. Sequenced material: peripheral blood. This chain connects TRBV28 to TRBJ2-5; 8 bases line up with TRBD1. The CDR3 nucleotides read TGTGCCAGCTTTGACAGGGGACGACAAGAGACCCAGTACTTC. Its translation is CASFDRGRQETQYF.